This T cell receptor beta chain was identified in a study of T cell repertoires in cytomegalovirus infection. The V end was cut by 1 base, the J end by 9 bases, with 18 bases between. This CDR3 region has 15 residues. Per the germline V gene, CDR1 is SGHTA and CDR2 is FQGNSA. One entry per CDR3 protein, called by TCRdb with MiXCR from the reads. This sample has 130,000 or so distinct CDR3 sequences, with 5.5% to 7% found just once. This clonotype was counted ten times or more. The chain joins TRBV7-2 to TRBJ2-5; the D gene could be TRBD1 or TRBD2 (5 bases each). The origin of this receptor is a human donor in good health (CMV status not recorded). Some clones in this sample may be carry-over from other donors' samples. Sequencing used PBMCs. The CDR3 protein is CASSLVGIELGAQYF. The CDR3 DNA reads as TGTGCCAGCAGCTTAGTGGGCATCGAGTTGGGGGCCCAGTACTTC.